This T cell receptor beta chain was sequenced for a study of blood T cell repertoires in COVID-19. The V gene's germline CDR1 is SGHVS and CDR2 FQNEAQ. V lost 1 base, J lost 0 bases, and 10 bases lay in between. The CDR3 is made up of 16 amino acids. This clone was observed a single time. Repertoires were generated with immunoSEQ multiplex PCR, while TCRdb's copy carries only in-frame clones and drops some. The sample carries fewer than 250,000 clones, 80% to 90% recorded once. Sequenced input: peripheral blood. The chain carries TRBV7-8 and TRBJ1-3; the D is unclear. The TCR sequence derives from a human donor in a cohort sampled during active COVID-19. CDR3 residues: CASSLDPANSGNTIYF. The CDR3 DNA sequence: TGTGCCAGCAGCTTAGATCCCGCTAACTCTGGAAACACCATATATTTT. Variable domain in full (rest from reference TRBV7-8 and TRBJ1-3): GAGVSQSPRYKVAKRGQDVALRCDPISGHVSLFWYQQALGQGPEFLTYFQNEAQLDKSGLPSDRFFAERPEGSVSTLKIQRTQQEDSAVYLCASSLDPANSGNTIYFGEGSWLTVV.